The clone carrying this T cell receptor (beta chain) was recorded a few times. Its antigen remains unidentified. This table comes from immunoSEQ multiplex PCR, and its TCRdb copy is limited to in-frame clones, with some not included. The table records 50,000 to 65,000 clones, around 79% of them present only once. Each patient with chemo-refractory metastatic non-small-cell lung cancer was treated with focal radiation plus CTLA-4 blockade using ipilimumab. This specimen belongs to a study of radiotherapy plus CTLA-4 blockade in lung cancer. Study observations and caveats: Blood saw expansion of tumor-derived TCR clones after radiotherapy plus ipilimumab. Early shifts in blood T cell clones, with interferon-beta, reportedly predicted response best.

The CDR3 totals 12 residues. CDR1 SQVTM and CDR2 ANQGSEA come from the germline V gene. Trimming removed 4 bases from V and 2 bases from J, with 8 bases in between. The chain recombines TRBV29-1 with TRBJ1-1; D unresolved. The receptor comes from a human donor with non-small cell lung cancer whose response to radiotherapy plus ipilimumab could not be evaluated. The source was peripheral blood, collected from a patient treated with radiotherapy plus ipilimumab. The CDR3 nucleotides are TGCAGCGTTGTACGGGAAAACACTGAAGCTTTCTTT. It encodes CSVVRENTEAFF.